The rows below give T cell receptor beta chains drawn from one sample of a study of T cell responses to AZD1222 COVID-19 vaccine. Method: immunoSEQ multiplex PCR; TCRdb's copy keeps in-frame clones and lacks some. The table lists 100,000 to 150,000 clones, roughly 82% of them singletons. The sample in question was peripheral blood, obtained 28 days after the second AZD1222 dose. These receptors originate from an adult who received the AZD1222 COVID-19 vaccine. Each CDR3 is given with its conserved first and last residue. Fields, in order: D gene, J gene, V gene, clone size, CDR3 DNA, CDR3 protein. D genes are given only for firm matches. Part of the rows lack a size; the others show once, few, many or a class for expanded clones.

d_gene: .
j_gene: TRBJ1-5
v_gene: TRBV28
abundance: few
CDR3nt: TGTGCCAGCAGTGTCTCTCGGGGTTTGGGAGCTCTCGATCAGCCCCAGCATTTT
CDR3aa: CASSVSRGLGALDQPQHF

d_gene: TRBD1
j_gene: TRBJ1-1
v_gene: TRBV6-5
abundance: once
CDR3nt: TGTGCCAGCTGCCAGGGGGCGAATAGGGCTGAAGCTTTCTTT
CDR3aa: CASCQGANRAEAFF

d_gene: .
j_gene: TRBJ1-2
v_gene: TRBV6-5
abundance: few
CDR3nt: TGTGCCAGCAGCCTCGGGACTGACGGTAGCGGCTACACCTTC
CDR3aa: CASSLGTDGSGYTF

d_gene: .
j_gene: TRBJ1-2
v_gene: TRBV9
abundance: .
CDR3nt: TGTGCCAGCTCGTTCGGGACCTATGGCTACACCTTC
CDR3aa: CASSFGTYGYTF

d_gene: TRBD1
j_gene: TRBJ1-2
v_gene: TRBV9
abundance: .
CDR3nt: TGTGCCAGCAGCGTAGACCAGGGGGCGGGTATTTGGGGTGGCTACACCTTC
CDR3aa: CASSVDQGAGIWGGYTF

d_gene: .
j_gene: TRBJ2-3
v_gene: TRBV5-4
abundance: .
CDR3nt: TGTGCCAGCAGCTCGATGGGGGCGGTGGGACCAGATACGCAGTATTTT
CDR3aa: CASSSMGAVGPDTQYF

d_gene: .
j_gene: TRBJ2-7
v_gene: TRBV7-7
abundance: .
CDR3nt: TGTGCTAGCAGCTTCCAAGCGGTGTCCTTCTCCTACGAGCAGTACTTC
CDR3aa: CASSFQAVSFSYEQYF

d_gene: .
j_gene: TRBJ1-2
v_gene: TRBV4-3
abundance: .
CDR3nt: TGCGCCAGCAGCCAAGGGGCAGGGGCCTCTACCTATGGCTACACCTTC
CDR3aa: CASSQGAGASTYGYTF

d_gene: TRBD1
j_gene: TRBJ2-7
v_gene: TRBV5-1
abundance: .
CDR3nt: TGCGCCAGCAGCCTAGACAGGGGGATTGACGAGCAGTACTTC
CDR3aa: CASSLDRGIDEQYF

d_gene: TRBD1
j_gene: TRBJ1-2
v_gene: TRBV19
abundance: .
CDR3nt: TGTGCCAGTAGTATGAGACAGGGGAATGGCTACACCTTC
CDR3aa: CASSMRQGNGYTF

d_gene: .
j_gene: TRBJ2-2
v_gene: TRBV13
abundance: .
CDR3nt: TGTGCCAGCAGCTTAGACAGGTCGAGCACCGGGGAGCTGTTTTTT
CDR3aa: CASSLDRSSTGELFF

d_gene: .
j_gene: TRBJ2-7
v_gene: TRBV14
abundance: .
CDR3nt: TGTGCCAGCAGCCAAGATCGGGGTCAGGGCTCCTACGAGCAGTACTTC
CDR3aa: CASSQDRGQGSYEQYF

d_gene: .
j_gene: TRBJ1-2
v_gene: TRBV6-5
abundance: once
CDR3nt: TGTGCCAGCAGTTCTTCCTCTCAGGCCCTTAACTATGGCTACACCTTC
CDR3aa: CASSSSSQALNYGYTF

d_gene: .
j_gene: TRBJ1-5
v_gene: TRBV10-3
abundance: .
CDR3nt: TGTGCCATCAGTGAGAGGGGGGCAGGCAATCAGCCCCAGCATTTT
CDR3aa: CAISERGAGNQPQHF

d_gene: .
j_gene: TRBJ1-6
v_gene: TRBV30
abundance: .
CDR3nt: TGTGCCTGGTCTGGTAATTCACCCCTCCACTTT
CDR3aa: CAWSGNSPLHF

d_gene: .
j_gene: TRBJ2-6
v_gene: TRBV19
abundance: .
CDR3nt: TGTGCCAGTAGCTCCCGCTTATCTGGGGCCAACGTCCTGACTTTC
CDR3aa: CASSSRLSGANVLTF

d_gene: .
j_gene: TRBJ2-3
v_gene: TRBV7-8
abundance: few
CDR3nt: TGTGCCAGCAGCTCGGGGGGCTCCCCAGATACGCAGTATTTT
CDR3aa: CASSSGGSPDTQYF

d_gene: .
j_gene: TRBJ1-2
v_gene: TRBV6-2/TRBV6-3
abundance: .
CDR3nt: TGTGCCAGCACCCCAAGCAGGAGCCTTAACTATGGCTACACCTTC
CDR3aa: CASTPSRSLNYGYTF

d_gene: .
j_gene: TRBJ2-5
v_gene: TRBV11-3
abundance: .
CDR3nt: TGTGCCAGCAGCTTGGCCGGGACGCGGGGCGAGACCCAGTACTTC
CDR3aa: CASSLAGTRGETQYF

d_gene: TRBD1
j_gene: TRBJ1-1
v_gene: TRBV28
abundance: .
CDR3nt: TGTGCCAGCAGTTTCCCGGCAGGGGGCGGGTGGACTGAAGCTTTCTTT
CDR3aa: CASSFPAGGGWTEAFF

d_gene: TRBD1
j_gene: TRBJ2-7
v_gene: TRBV6-6
abundance: .
CDR3nt: TGTGCCAGCAGTTACCTTGGACAGGACCTAAGCGAGCAGTACTTC
CDR3aa: CASSYLGQDLSEQYF

d_gene: TRBD1
j_gene: TRBJ1-2
v_gene: TRBV30
abundance: .
CDR3nt: TGTGCCTGGAATCTGGGCAGGGGGGTTGGCTACACCTTC
CDR3aa: CAWNLGRGVGYTF

d_gene: TRBD1
j_gene: TRBJ1-1
v_gene: TRBV5-1
abundance: .
CDR3nt: TGCGCCAGCAGCTCTGAAGGGGGCGCGGGCACTGAAGCTTTCTTT
CDR3aa: CASSSEGGAGTEAFF

d_gene: .
j_gene: TRBJ1-5
v_gene: TRBV6-5
abundance: .
CDR3nt: TGTGCCAGCAGGGCAGAATGGAGCAATCAGCCCCAGCATTTT
CDR3aa: CASRAEWSNQPQHF

d_gene: TRBD1
j_gene: TRBJ2-2
v_gene: TRBV7-8
abundance: .
CDR3nt: TGTGCCAGCAGCGGAGGACAGGTTGGAACCGGGGAGCTGTTTTTT
CDR3aa: CASSGGQVGTGELFF

d_gene: .
j_gene: TRBJ1-5
v_gene: TRBV18
abundance: .
CDR3nt: TGTGCCAGCTCACCACCCCAGGGTGGAAACAATCAGCCCCAGCATTTT
CDR3aa: CASSPPQGGNNQPQHF

d_gene: .
j_gene: TRBJ2-1
v_gene: TRBV2
abundance: once
CDR3nt: TGTGCCAGCAGTGAAGACGGGGGCAGTGTACAGCGGGCGAGCTCCTACAATGAGCAGTTCTTC
CDR3aa: CASSEDGGSVQRASSYNEQFF

d_gene: TRBD2
j_gene: TRBJ2-7
v_gene: TRBV11-1
abundance: .
CDR3nt: TGTGCCAGCAGCCTAGCGGGGGGGCCCTACGAGCAGTACTTC
CDR3aa: CASSLAGGPYEQYF

d_gene: .
j_gene: TRBJ2-7
v_gene: TRBV4-3
abundance: .
CDR3nt: TGCGCCAGCAGCCAAGTAGGCAGCCTAAACTACGAGCAGTACTTC
CDR3aa: CASSQVGSLNYEQYF

d_gene: .
j_gene: TRBJ2-1
v_gene: TRBV4-3
abundance: .
CDR3nt: TGCGCCAGCAGCCAAGACCCTAAGGGGGGGACTGAGCAGTTCTTC
CDR3aa: CASSQDPKGGTEQFF

d_gene: .
j_gene: TRBJ1-1
v_gene: TRBV9
abundance: .
CDR3nt: TGTGCCAGCAGCGTCGCCGGGCTGAACACTGAAGCTTTCTTT
CDR3aa: CASSVAGLNTEAFF

d_gene: .
j_gene: TRBJ1-1
v_gene: TRBV7-9
abundance: few
CDR3nt: TGTGCCAGCAGCTCGGACATGAACACTGAAGCTTTCTTT
CDR3aa: CASSSDMNTEAFF

d_gene: .
j_gene: TRBJ2-1
v_gene: TRBV9
abundance: .
CDR3nt: TGTGCCAGCAGCGGGTCCGGGCTCGAGCAGTTCTTC
CDR3aa: CASSGSGLEQFF

d_gene: .
j_gene: TRBJ1-1
v_gene: TRBV10-1
abundance: .
CDR3nt: TGCGCCAGCAGTGATGTACGGGGCGGGTTCACTGAAGCTTTCTTT
CDR3aa: CASSDVRGGFTEAFF

d_gene: TRBD2
j_gene: TRBJ2-1
v_gene: TRBV6-4
abundance: few
CDR3nt: TGTGCCAGCAGTGACTTAGCGGGGTCCTACAATGAGCAGTTCTTC
CDR3aa: CASSDLAGSYNEQFF